The sequence of this T cell receptor (beta chain) was determined in a study of T cell changes during pregnancy in multiple sclerosis. The count of this clone is one. CDR3 length: 16 amino acids. V was pared by 9 bases and J by 0 bases, with 9 bases of the junction left unmatched. CDR1 LNHDA and CDR2 SQIVND come from the germline V gene (reference sequence). Measured with immunoSEQ multiplex PCR; TCRdb has only the in-frame clones, and not every one. The sample lists approximately 130,000 clones; around 95% were seen once. The chain links TRBV19 to TRBJ1-1; 11 bases align to TRBD1. Sample: peripheral blood, taken after pregnancy. This sequence was found in a female donor with multiple sclerosis, enrolled in a pregnancy study. The CDR3 bases are TGTGCCAGCACCGGGGGACAGGGGGTCATGAACACTGAAGCTTTCTTT. Residues: CASTGGQGVMNTEAFF.